This TCR beta chain is drawn from a study of blood T cell repertoires in COVID-19. The CDR3 length is 12 residues. Germline lookup yields CDR1 SQVTM and CDR2 ANQGSEA. V lost 7 bases, J lost 5 bases, and 15 bases lay in between. Profiling relied on immunoSEQ multiplex PCR, and the TCRdb table lists in-frame clones only, not all of them. The sample records approximately 65,000 clones, less than 80% being singletons. The V gene is TRBV29-1, the J gene TRBJ2-7, with TRBD1 as a possible D gene (6 bases). This receptor was obtained from a man aged 60 to 75 with acute or convalescent COVID-19. The sample taken for sequencing was peripheral blood. DNA of the CDR3: TGCAGCGGAAAGTCACAGGGAGACGAGCAGTACTTC. Translated: CSGKSQGDEQYF.